The rows below give T cell receptor beta chains drawn from one sample of a study of blood T cell repertoires in COVID-19. TCRdb keeps only in-frame clones here, not all; method: immunoSEQ multiplex PCR. The table lists roughly 170,000 clones, less than 85% of them singletons. The sequencing sample was made of peripheral blood. The receptors originated from a human donor in a cohort sampled during active COVID-19. The CDR3 runs from the conserved cysteine through the conserved F or W. The order of the fields is V gene, D gene, clone size, J gene, CDR3 protein, CDR3 DNA. The D gene is left open where the match is weak. Some rows mark clone size as missing; the rest say once, few, many or name a class of expanded clone.

TRBV10-2	TRBD1	once	TRBJ2-7	CAAAGTGTYEQYF	TGCGCCGCTGCCGGGACAGGGACCTACGAGCAGTACTTC
TRBV5-4	.	few	TRBJ2-7	CASSLYSSYEQYF	TGTGCCAGCAGCTTGTATAGCTCCTACGAGCAGTACTTC
TRBV2	TRBD2	.	TRBJ2-1	CASRALTSGGDEQFF	TGTGCCAGCAGGGCCTTGACTAGCGGGGGGGATGAGCAGTTCTTC
TRBV21-1	.	once	TRBJ1-5	CASSKGSSDTGRGSNQPQHF	TGTGCCAGCAGCAAAGGATCATCGGACACCGGCCGGGGGAGCAATCAGCCCCAGCATTTT
TRBV5-1	.	.	TRBJ1-4	CASSLAQTEWGGPDEKLFF	TGCGCCAGCAGCTTGGCGCAAACGGAGTGGGGGGGGCCGGATGAAAAACTGTTTTTT
TRBV19	TRBD1	.	TRBJ1-2	CASTQGATGFGYTF	TGTGCCAGTACCCAGGGCGCGACAGGGTTTGGCTACACCTTC
TRBV7-2	TRBD1	.	TRBJ1-4	CASSLVGTGAEKLFF	TGTGCCAGCAGCTTAGTAGGGACAGGAGCTGAAAAACTGTTTTTT
TRBV13	.	once	TRBJ2-7	CASSAGNLDEQYF	TGTGCCAGCAGCGCCGGGAACCTCGACGAGCAGTACTTC
TRBV2	.	.	TRBJ2-3	CASSMTDTQYF	TGTGCCAGCAGCATGACAGATACGCAGTATTTT
TRBV7-8	.	once	TRBJ1-5	CASSLGMVAGHQPQHF	TGTGCCAGCAGCCTTGGAATGGTGGCAGGGCATCAGCCCCAGCATTTT
TRBV7-6	.	.	TRBJ1-5	CASSLVMGADQPQHF	TGTGCCAGCAGCTTAGTTATGGGGGCGGATCAGCCCCAGCATTTT
TRBV2	TRBD1	.	TRBJ2-1	CASSRGREQFF	TGTGCCAGCTCCAGGGGGCGGGAGCAGTTCTTC
TRBV20-1	.	.	TRBJ2-3	CSASDPSPRTDTQYF	TGCAGTGCGAGTGACCCTTCTCCTCGCACAGATACGCAGTATTTT
TRBV4-2	.	.	TRBJ1-5	CASSPDLERQPQHF	TGTGCCAGCAGCCCCGACCTAGAACGTCAGCCCCAGCATTTT
TRBV28	TRBD2	.	TRBJ2-1	CASSPRTSGGFSPGNEQFF	TGTGCCAGCAGTCCCAGGACTAGCGGGGGCTTCTCCCCCGGCAATGAGCAGTTCTTC
TRBV4-2	.	.	TRBJ1-5	CASSQDPGTFGGNQPQHF	TGTGCCAGCAGCCAAGACCCCGGGACATTCGGAGGCAATCAGCCCCAGCATTTT
TRBV10-3	.	.	TRBJ1-3	CAISDSLQPAFSGNTIYF	TGTGCCATCAGTGATAGTTTACAGCCTGCTTTCTCTGGAAACACCATATATTTT
TRBV6-6	TRBD1	few	TRBJ1-3	CASSYATGGRNTIYF	TGTGCCAGCAGTTACGCGACAGGGGGTAGAAACACCATATATTTT
TRBV6-1	.	once	TRBJ2-7	CASSEAGSSYEQYF	TGTGCCAGCAGTGAGGCGGGGTCTTCCTACGAGCAGTACTTC
TRBV2	.	.	TRBJ2-7	CASSEGGRYYEQYF	TGTGCCAGCAGCGAGGGTGGCAGATACTACGAGCAGTACTTC
TRBV27	TRBD1	once	TRBJ2-5	CASNPDRAETQYF	TGTGCCAGCAACCCGGACAGGGCGGAGACCCAGTACTTC
TRBV7-2	TRBD1	few	TRBJ1-2	CASSYGTVYGYTF	TGTGCCAGCAGCTACGGGACAGTATATGGCTACACCTTC
TRBV5-6	TRBD1	.	TRBJ1-2	CASSLGTGVGGYTF	TGTGCCAGCAGCTTGGGAACAGGGGTAGGTGGCTACACCTTC
TRBV6-5	TRBD1	.	TRBJ2-5	CASRGQLQETQYF	TGTGCCAGCAGGGGACAGCTCCAAGAGACCCAGTACTTC
TRBV4-1	.	.	TRBJ1-2	CASSHGGLDGYTF	TGCGCCAGCAGCCACGGGGGGTTGGATGGCTACACCTTC
TRBV30	.	once	TRBJ1-1	CAWSVTDSRAEAFF	TGTGCCTGGAGTGTGACAGACAGCAGAGCTGAAGCTTTCTTT
TRBV14	TRBD2	.	TRBJ2-7	CASRRTSGVPHEQYF	TGTGCCAGCAGGAGGACTAGCGGGGTCCCCCACGAGCAGTACTTC
TRBV2	TRBD1	.	TRBJ1-4	CASRDRGYANEKLFF	TGTGCCAGCAGGGACAGGGGGTATGCTAATGAAAAACTGTTTTTT
TRBV29-1	TRBD1	.	TRBJ2-3	CSGLTGGTDTQYF	TGCAGCGGCCTGACAGGGGGCACAGATACGCAGTATTTT
TRBV3-1/TRBV3-2	TRBD1	.	TRBJ2-5	CASSQSGTATQETQYF	TGTGCCAGCAGCCAGTCGGGGACAGCTACCCAAGAGACCCAGTACTTC
TRBV6-5	TRBD1	.	TRBJ1-2	CASSPDRAYGYTF	TGTGCCAGCAGTCCAGACAGGGCCTATGGCTACACCTTC
TRBV9	.	.	TRBJ2-1	CASSVDDSSYNEQFF	TGTGCCAGCAGCGTAGATGATAGCTCCTACAATGAGCAGTTCTTC
TRBV5-6	TRBD1	.	TRBJ1-1	CASSLGTGGIATEAFF	TGTGCCAGCAGCTTGGGGACAGGGGGTATTGCGACTGAAGCTTTCTTT
TRBV11-2	TRBD1	.	TRBJ2-7	CASSHRGSYEQYF	TGTGCCAGCAGCCACAGGGGCTCCTACGAGCAGTACTTC
TRBV2	TRBD1	.	TRBJ1-5	CASSADRDGQPQHF	TGTGCCAGCAGTGCGGACAGGGACGGCCAGCCCCAGCATTTT
TRBV5-5	TRBD2	.	TRBJ2-1	CASSSGLAGIVEQFF	TGTGCCAGCAGCTCCGGACTAGCGGGGATTGTTGAGCAGTTCTTC
TRBV16	.	once	TRBJ1-3	CASSQSAAGNTIYF	TGTGCCAGCAGCCAATCGGCGGCAGGAAACACCATATATTTT
TRBV5-1	.	once	TRBJ2-5	CASSLVSSGENQETQYF	TGCGCCAGCAGCTTGGTATCAAGCGGTGAAAACCAAGAGACCCAGTACTTC
TRBV5-4	.	.	TRBJ2-5	CASSLYWGEETQYF	TGTGCCAGCAGCTTGTACTGGGGGGAGGAGACCCAGTACTTC
TRBV21-1	.	.	TRBJ2-7	CASSKAVRAPYEQYF	TGTGCCAGCAGCAAGGCGGTTAGAGCTCCCTACGAGCAGTACTTC
TRBV13	TRBD1	.	TRBJ2-7	CASSSGQGFSYEQYF	TGTGCCAGCAGCTCTGGACAGGGATTTTCCTACGAGCAGTACTTC
TRBV7-2	.	.	TRBJ2-7	CASSHPASNEQYF	TGTGCCAGCAGCCACCCCGCTAGCAACGAGCAGTACTTC
TRBV6-6	TRBD2	.	TRBJ2-2	CASSGPGLAGPGELFF	TGTGCCAGCAGTGGACCGGGACTAGCGGGGCCCGGGGAGCTGTTTTTT
TRBV19	.	.	TRBJ2-3	CARTPGLLLDTQYF	TGTGCCCGAACACCGGGACTGCTATTGGATACGCAGTATTTT
TRBV6-5	TRBD1	.	TRBJ1-4	CASRVGTGGKEKLFF	TGTGCCAGCAGGGTAGGGACAGGGGGCAAGGAAAAACTGTTTTTT
TRBV4-1	.	.	TRBJ1-6	CASSIGGARGYNSPLHF	TGCGCCAGCAGCATTGGGGGGGCCCGGGGCTATAATTCACCCCTCCACTTT
TRBV5-4	TRBD2	.	TRBJ2-7	CASSKAGAAYEQYF	TGTGCCAGCAGTAAAGCGGGGGCCGCCTACGAGCAGTACTTC
TRBV18	TRBD1	.	TRBJ1-2	CASSPGTGGDYGYTF	TGTGCCAGCTCACCGGGGACAGGGGGCGACTATGGCTACACCTTC
TRBV4-1	.	.	TRBJ2-7	CASSQARGYEQYF	TGCGCCAGCAGCCAAGCCCGAGGCTACGAGCAGTACTTC
TRBV5-1	TRBD2	.	TRBJ2-1	CASSPGLAGGPRNEQFF	TGCGCCAGCAGCCCCGGACTAGCGGGGGGGCCGAGGAATGAGCAGTTCTTC
TRBV9	.	.	TRBJ1-1	CASSVVAENTEAFF	TGTGCCAGCAGCGTAGTGGCGGAGAACACTGAAGCTTTCTTT
TRBV4-1	TRBD1	.	TRBJ1-5	CASSQGRGLGNQPQHF	TGCGCCAGCAGCCAAGGCAGGGGGCTGGGCAATCAGCCCCAGCATTTT
TRBV15	.	few	TRBJ1-1	CATSRDRVNTEAFF	TGTGCCACCAGCAGAGACAGGGTGAACACTGAAGCTTTCTTT
TRBV5-5	TRBD2	.	TRBJ2-5	CASSIGTSGSLQETQYF	TGTGCCAGCAGCATTGGGACTAGCGGGTCGTTACAAGAGACCCAGTACTTC
TRBV13	.	.	TRBJ2-7	CASSLASGQNEQYF	TGTGCCAGCAGCTTGGCCAGTGGGCAAAACGAGCAGTACTTC
TRBV19	.	.	TRBJ1-1	CASTFGGVNTEAFF	TGTGCCAGTACCTTTGGAGGGGTCAACACTGAAGCTTTCTTT
TRBV3-1/TRBV3-2	TRBD1	.	TRBJ2-1	CASSQDGGTGAYNEQFF	TGTGCCAGCAGCCAAGATGGAGGGACAGGGGCCTACAATGAGCAGTTCTTC
TRBV14	TRBD1	once	TRBJ1-6	CASSHAGQAYSPLHF	TGTGCCAGCAGCCATGCTGGACAGGCTTATTCACCCCTCCACTTT
TRBV5-4	TRBD1	.	TRBJ2-7	CASSLGGQGSYEQYF	TGTGCCAGCAGCTTGGGGGGACAGGGGTCCTACGAGCAGTACTTC
TRBV19	TRBD2	.	TRBJ2-1	CASSKTGGVNNEQFF	TGTGCCAGTAGTAAAACCGGGGGGGTCAACAATGAGCAGTTCTTC